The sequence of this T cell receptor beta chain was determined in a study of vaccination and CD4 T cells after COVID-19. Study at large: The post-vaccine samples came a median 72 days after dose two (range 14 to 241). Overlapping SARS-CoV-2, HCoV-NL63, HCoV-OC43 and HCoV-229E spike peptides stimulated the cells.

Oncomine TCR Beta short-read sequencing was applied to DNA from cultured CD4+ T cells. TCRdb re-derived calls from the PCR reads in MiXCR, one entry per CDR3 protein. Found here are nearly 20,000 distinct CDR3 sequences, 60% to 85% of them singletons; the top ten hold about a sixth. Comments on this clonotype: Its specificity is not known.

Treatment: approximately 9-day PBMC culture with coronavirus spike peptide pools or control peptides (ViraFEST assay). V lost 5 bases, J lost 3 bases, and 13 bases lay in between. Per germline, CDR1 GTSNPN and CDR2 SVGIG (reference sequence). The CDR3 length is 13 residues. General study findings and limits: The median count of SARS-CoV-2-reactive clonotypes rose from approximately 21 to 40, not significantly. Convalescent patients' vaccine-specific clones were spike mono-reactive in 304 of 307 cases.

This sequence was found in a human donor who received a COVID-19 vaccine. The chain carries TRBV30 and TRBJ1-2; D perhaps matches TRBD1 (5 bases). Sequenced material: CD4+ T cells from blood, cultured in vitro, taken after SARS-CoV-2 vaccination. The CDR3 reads CAWGRDFYYGYTF. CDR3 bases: TGTGCCTGGGGAAGGGACTTTTACTATGGCTACACCTTC.